Sequencing of this T cell receptor beta chain was carried out in a study of OX40 agonist ivuxolimab in advanced cancers. General observations from the study: CD4+ and CD8+ blood T cells expanded clonally by week 6 at 0.1 to 3.0 mg/kg.

This clone came up once. Its matching antigen is unknown. Prior autoimmune disease or systemic immunosuppression barred patients. The CDR3 loop spans 15 amino acids. Germline assignment: CDR1 SGDLS and CDR2 YYNGEE. Unmatched junction bases numbered 7, after V lost 0 bases and J lost 5 bases. Profiling relied on immunoSEQ multiplex PCR, and the TCRdb table lists in-frame clones only, not all of them. The sample lists tens of thousands of clones, just over 85% occurring once. The receptor comes from an adult with an advanced solid tumor such as melanoma, head and neck, liver or kidney cancer. The material sequenced was CD4+ or CD8+ T cells sorted from blood, taken in a trial of the OX40 agonist ivuxolimab. The chain uses TRBV9 and TRBJ2-7, with 8 bases matching TRBD1. The CDR3 spells CASSVEGTGRNEQYF. As DNA, the CDR3 is TGTGCCAGCAGCGTAGAAGGGACAGGTCGAAACGAGCAGTACTTC.